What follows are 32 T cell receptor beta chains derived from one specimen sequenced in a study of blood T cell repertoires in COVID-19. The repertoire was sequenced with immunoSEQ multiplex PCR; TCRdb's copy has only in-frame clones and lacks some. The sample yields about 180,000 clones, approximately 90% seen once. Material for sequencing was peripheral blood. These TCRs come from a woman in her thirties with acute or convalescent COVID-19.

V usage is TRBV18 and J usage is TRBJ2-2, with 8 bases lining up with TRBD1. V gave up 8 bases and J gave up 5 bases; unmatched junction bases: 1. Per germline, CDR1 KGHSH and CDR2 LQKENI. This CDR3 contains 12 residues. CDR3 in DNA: TGTGCCAGCCGGACAGGGACCGGGGAGCTGTTTTTT. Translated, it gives CASRTGTGELFF. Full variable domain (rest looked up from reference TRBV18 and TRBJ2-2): NAGVMQNPRHLVRRRGQEARLRCSPMKGHSHVYWYRQLPEEGLKFMVYLQKENIIDESGMPKERFSAEFPKEGPSILRIQQVVRGDSAAYFCASRTGTGELFFGEGSRLTVL.

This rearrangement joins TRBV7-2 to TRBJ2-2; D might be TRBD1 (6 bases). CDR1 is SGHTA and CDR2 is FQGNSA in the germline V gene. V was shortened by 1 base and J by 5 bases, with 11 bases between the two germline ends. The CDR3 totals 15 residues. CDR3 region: CASSLDRVGTGELFF. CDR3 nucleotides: TGTGCCAGCAGCTTAGACAGGGTTGGGACCGGGGAGCTGTTTTTT.

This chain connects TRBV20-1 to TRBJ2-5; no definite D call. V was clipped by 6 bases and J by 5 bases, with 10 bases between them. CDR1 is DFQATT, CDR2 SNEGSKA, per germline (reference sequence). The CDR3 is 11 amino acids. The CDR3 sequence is CSAQLEETQYF. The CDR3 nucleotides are TGCAGTGCCCAACTCGAGGAGACCCAGTACTTC.

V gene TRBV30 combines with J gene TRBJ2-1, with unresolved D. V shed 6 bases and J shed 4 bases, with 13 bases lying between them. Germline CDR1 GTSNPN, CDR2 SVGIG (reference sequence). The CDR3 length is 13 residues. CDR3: CACDTDLYNEQFF. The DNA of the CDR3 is TGTGCCTGTGATACAGACCTTTACAATGAGCAGTTCTTC.

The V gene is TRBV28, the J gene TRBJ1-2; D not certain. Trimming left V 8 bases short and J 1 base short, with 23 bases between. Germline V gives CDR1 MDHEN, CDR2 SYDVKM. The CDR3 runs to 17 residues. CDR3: CASVGIRGKRVNYGYTF. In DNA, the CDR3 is TGTGCCAGCGTGGGGATCCGAGGGAAGAGGGTTAACTATGGCTACACCTTC.

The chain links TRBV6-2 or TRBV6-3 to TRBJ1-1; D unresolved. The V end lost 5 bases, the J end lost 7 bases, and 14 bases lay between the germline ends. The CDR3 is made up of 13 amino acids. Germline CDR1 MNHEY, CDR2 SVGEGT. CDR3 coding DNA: TGTGCCAGCAGTGCCTCCCGACTGCTTGAAGCTTTCTTT. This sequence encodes CASSASRLLEAFF.

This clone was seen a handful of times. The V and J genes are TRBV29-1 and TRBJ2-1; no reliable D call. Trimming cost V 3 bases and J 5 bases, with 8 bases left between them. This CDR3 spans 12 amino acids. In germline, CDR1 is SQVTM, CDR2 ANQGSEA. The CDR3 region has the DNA TGCAGCGTTGAGCAGAAGAACAATGAGCAGTTCTTC. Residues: CSVEQKNNEQFF.

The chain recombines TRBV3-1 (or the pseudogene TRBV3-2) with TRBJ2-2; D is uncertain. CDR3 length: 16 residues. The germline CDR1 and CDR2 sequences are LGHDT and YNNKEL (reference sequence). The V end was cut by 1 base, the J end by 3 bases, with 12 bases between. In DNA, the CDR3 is TGTGCCAGCAGCCAAGCTGCCCTAGTGGACACCGGGGAGCTGTTTTTT. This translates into CASSQAALVDTGELFF.

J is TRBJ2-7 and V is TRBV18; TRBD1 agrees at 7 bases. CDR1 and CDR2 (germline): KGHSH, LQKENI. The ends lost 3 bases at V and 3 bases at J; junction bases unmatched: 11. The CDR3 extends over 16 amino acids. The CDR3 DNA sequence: TGTGCCAGCTCACCTTCAGGGGGTGGGGAGCTCTACGAGCAGTACTTC. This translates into CASSPSGGGELYEQYF.

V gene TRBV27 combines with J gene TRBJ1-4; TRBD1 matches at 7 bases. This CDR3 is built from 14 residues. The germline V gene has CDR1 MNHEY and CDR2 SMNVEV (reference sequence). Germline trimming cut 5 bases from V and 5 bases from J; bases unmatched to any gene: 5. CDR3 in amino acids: CASSKTGENEKLFF. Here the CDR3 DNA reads TGTGCCAGCAGTAAAACAGGGGAGAATGAAAAACTGTTTTTT.

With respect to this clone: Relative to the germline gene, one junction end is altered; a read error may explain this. This CDR3 is CASSQRWALHLF. The CDR3 region has the DNA TGTGCCAGCAGCCAACGCTGGGCCCTACACCTCTTC. The chain has TRBV28 and TRBJ1-2; D gene unclear. This CDR3 region has 12 residues. Germline loops: CDR1 MDHEN, CDR2 SYDVKM.

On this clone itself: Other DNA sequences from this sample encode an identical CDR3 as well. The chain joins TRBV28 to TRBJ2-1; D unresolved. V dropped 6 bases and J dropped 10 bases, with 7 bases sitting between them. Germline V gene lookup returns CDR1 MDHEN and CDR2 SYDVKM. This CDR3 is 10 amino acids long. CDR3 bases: TGTGCCAGCAGCACGAGGGAGCAGTTCTTC. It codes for CASSTREQFF. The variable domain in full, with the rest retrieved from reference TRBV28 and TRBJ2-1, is DVKVTQSSRYLVKRTGEKVFLECVQDMDHENMFWYRQDPGLGLRLIYFSYDVKMKEKGDIPEGYSVSREKKERFSLILESASTNQTSMYLCASSTREQFFGPGTRLTVL.

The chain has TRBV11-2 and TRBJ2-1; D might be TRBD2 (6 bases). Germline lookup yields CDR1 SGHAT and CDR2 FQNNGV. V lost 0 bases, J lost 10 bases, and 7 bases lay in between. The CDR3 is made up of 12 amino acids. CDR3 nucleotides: TGTGCCAGCAGCTTAGAGGAGGGCGAGCAGTTCTTC. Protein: CASSLEEGEQFF.

The CDR3 protein is CASSWGEGGTVIDEQFF. CDR3 sequence (DNA): TGTGCCAGCAGCTGGGGGGAAGGAGGGACAGTTATCGATGAGCAGTTCTTC. V usage is TRBV7-9 and J usage is TRBJ2-1; possible D gene TRBD1, 7 bases. The CDR3 covers 17 residues. CDR1 SEHNR and CDR2 FQNEAQ come from the germline V gene (reference sequence). Trimming took off 4 bases at V and 8 bases at J, with 24 bases between the two ends. The variable domain in full, completed from reference TRBV7-9 and TRBJ2-1, reads DTGVSQNPRHKITKRGQNVTFRCDPISEHNRLYWYRQTLGQGPEFLTYFQNEAQLEKSRLLSDRFSAERPKGSFSTLEIQRTEQGDSAMYLCASSWGEGGTVIDEQFFGPGTRLTVL.

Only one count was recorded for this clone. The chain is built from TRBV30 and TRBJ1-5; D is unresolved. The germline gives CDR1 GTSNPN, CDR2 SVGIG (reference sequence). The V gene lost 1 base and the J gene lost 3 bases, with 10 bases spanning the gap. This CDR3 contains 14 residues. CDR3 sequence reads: CAWSGGQLNQPQHF. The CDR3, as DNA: TGTGCCTGGAGTGGAGGGCAACTCAATCAGCCCCAGCATTTT.

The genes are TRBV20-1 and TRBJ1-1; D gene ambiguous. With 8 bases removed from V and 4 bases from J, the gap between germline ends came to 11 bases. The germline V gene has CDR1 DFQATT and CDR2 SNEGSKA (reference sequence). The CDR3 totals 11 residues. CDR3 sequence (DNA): TGCAGTCCCCTCTTCGGCACTGAAGCTTTCTTT. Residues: CSPLFGTEAFF.

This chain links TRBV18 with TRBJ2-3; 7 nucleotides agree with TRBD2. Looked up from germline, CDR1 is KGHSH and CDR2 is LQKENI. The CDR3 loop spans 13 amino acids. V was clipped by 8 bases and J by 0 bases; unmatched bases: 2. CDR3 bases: TGTGCCAGCACTAGCGCGAGCACAGATACGCAGTATTTT. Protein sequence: CASTSASTDTQYF.

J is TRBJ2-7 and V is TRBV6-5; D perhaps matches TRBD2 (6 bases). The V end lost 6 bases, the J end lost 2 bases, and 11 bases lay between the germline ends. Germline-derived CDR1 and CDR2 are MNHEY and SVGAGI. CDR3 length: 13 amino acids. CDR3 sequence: CASSSGPTYEQYF. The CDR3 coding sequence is TGTGCCAGCAGCAGCGGGCCTACCTACGAGCAGTACTTC.

CDR3 sequence (DNA): TGCGCCAGCAGCGTACTGAGACTAGCGGGAGTTGAGACCCAGTACTTC. Its translation: CASSVLRLAGVETQYF. This chain uses TRBV5-1 with TRBJ2-5; 12 nucleotides line up with TRBD2. V lost 4 bases, J lost 5 bases, and 9 bases stayed unmatched. The CDR3 length is 16 residues. Germline loops: CDR1 SGHRS, CDR2 YFSETQ. Complete variable domain (other parts from reference TRBV5-1 and TRBJ2-5): KAGVTQTPRYLIKTRGQQVTLSCSPISGHRSVSWYQQTPGQGLQFLFEYFSETQRNKGNFPGRFSGRQFSNSRSEMNVSTLELGDSALYLCASSVLRLAGVETQYFGPGTRLLVL.

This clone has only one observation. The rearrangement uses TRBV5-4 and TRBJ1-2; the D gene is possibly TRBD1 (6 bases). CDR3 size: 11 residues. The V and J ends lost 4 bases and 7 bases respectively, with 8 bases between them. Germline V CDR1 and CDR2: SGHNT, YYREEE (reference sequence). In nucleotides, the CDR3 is TGTGCCAGCAGCGCAGGGGTTGGCTACACCTTC. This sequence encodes CASSAGVGYTF.

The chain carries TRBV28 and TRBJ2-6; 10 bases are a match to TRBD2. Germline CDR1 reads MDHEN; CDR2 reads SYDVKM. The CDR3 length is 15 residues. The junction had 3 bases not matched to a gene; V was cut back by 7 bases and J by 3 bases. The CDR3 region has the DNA TGTGCCAGCACAGGGACTAGCGTTGGGGCCAACGTCCTGACTTTC. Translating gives CASTGTSVGANVLTF.

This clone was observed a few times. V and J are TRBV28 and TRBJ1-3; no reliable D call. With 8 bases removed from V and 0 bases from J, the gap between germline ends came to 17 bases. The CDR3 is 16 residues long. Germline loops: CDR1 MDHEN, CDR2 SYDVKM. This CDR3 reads CASVRRLPGSGNTIYF. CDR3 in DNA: TGTGCCAGCGTCAGACGCCTCCCAGGCTCTGGAAACACCATATATTTT. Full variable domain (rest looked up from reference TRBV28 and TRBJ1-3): DVKVTQSSRYLVKRTGEKVFLECVQDMDHENMFWYRQDPGLGLRLIYFSYDVKMKEKGDIPEGYSVSREKKERFSLILESASTNQTSMYLCASVRRLPGSGNTIYFGEGSWLTVV.

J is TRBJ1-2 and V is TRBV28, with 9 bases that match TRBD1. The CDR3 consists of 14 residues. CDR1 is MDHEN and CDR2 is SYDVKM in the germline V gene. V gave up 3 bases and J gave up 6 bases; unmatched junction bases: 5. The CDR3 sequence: CASSFGGQGDGYTF. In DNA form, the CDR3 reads TGTGCCAGCAGTTTTGGGGGACAGGGCGATGGCTACACCTTC.

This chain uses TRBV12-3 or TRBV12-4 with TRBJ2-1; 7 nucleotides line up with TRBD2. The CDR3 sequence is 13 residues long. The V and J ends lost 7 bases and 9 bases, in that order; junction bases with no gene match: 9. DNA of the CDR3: TGTGCCAGCATGCGGGAGAGGGTGGGTGAGCAGTTCTTC. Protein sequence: CASMRERVGEQFF.

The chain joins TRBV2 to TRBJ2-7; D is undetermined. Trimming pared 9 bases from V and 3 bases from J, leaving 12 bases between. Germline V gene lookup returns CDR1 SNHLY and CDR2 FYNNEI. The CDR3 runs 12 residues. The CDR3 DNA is TGTGCCAGTGGAGAATATTACTACGAGCAGTACTTC. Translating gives CASGEYYYEQYF.

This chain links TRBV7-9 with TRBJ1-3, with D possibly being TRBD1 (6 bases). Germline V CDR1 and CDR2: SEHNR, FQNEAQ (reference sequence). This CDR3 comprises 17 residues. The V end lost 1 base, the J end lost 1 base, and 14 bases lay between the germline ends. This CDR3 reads CASSLETGYGSGNTIYF. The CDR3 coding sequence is TGTGCCAGCAGCTTAGAAACAGGGTATGGATCTGGAAACACCATATATTTT.

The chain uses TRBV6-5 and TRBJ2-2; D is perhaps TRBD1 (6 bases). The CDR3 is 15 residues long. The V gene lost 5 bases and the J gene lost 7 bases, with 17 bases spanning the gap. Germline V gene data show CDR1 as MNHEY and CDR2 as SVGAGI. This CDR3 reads CASSPRAQGYGELFF. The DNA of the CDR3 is TGTGCCAGCAGTCCCCGGGCCCAGGGGTACGGGGAGCTGTTTTTT.

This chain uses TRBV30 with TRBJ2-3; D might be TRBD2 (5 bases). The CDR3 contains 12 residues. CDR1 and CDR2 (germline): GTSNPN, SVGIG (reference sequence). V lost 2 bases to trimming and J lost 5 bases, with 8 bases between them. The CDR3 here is CAWSQLEDTQYF. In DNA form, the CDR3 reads TGTGCCTGGAGTCAACTAGAAGATACGCAGTATTTT.

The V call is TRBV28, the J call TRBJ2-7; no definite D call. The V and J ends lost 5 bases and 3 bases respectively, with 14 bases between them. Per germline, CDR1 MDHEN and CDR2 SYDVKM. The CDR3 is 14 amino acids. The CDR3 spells CASSPTLGRYEQYF. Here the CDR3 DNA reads TGTGCCAGCAGTCCGACTTTAGGTCGCTACGAGCAGTACTTC.

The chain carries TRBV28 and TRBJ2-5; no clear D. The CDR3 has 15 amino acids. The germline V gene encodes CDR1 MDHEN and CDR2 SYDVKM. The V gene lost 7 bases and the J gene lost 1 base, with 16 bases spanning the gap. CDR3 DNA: TGTGCCAGCACCCTCGGTCCGCTACCCCAAGAGACCCAGTACTTC. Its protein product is CASTLGPLPQETQYF.

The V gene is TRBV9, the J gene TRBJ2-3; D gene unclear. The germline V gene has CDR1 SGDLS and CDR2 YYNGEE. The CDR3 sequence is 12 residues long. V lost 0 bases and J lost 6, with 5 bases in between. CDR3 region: CASSVAQDTQYF. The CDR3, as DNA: TGTGCCAGCAGCGTAGCCCAGGATACGCAGTATTTT.

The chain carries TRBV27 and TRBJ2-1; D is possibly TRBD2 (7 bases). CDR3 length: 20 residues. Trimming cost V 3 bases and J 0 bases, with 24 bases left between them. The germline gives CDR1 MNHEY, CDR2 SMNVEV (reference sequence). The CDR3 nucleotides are TGTGCCAGCAGTTTGTCCAACAGGGTAGCGGGCGGCCGCTCCTACAATGAGCAGTTCTTC. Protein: CASSLSNRVAGGRSYNEQFF.